One sample yielded the 10 T cell receptor beta chains listed below, sequenced in a study of cytomegalovirus exposure and HLA in healthy donors. This PCR relied on a set of 60 Vbeta primers and 13 Jbeta primers. Measured with immunoSEQ multiplex PCR; TCRdb has only the in-frame clones, and not every one. The data hold around 150,000 clones, with around four fifths observed a single time. Input material: PBMCs. The receptors originated from a girl aged 2 to 9 in good health and CMV-seropositive.

This chain connects TRBV15 to TRBJ1-1, with 7 bases that match TRBD1. This CDR3 has 15 amino acids. CDR1 is LNHNV and CDR2 is YYDKDF in the germline V gene (reference sequence). V shed 2 bases and J 2 bases; nucleotides not matched to a gene: 5. CDR3 residues: CATSRSGTDNTEAFF. For the CDR3, the DNA is TGTGCCACCAGCAGATCCGGGACAGATAACACTGAAGCTTTCTTT.

This clone was detected only a few times. The CDR3 here is CAGGDKAYGYTF. Written as DNA, the CDR3 is TGTGCCGGGGGGGACAAGGCCTATGGCTACACCTTC. This rearrangement joins TRBV30 to TRBJ1-2; possibly TRBD1 for D (6 bases). The CDR3 sequence is 12 residues long. Trimming removed 8 bases at V and 4 bases at J, with 14 bases between. CDR1 is GTSNPN, CDR2 SVGIG, per germline (reference sequence).

The chain has TRBV6-1 and TRBJ1-1, with D unclear. This CDR3 is 11 amino acids long. Germline V gene data show CDR1 as MNHNS and CDR2 as SASEGT. V gave up 2 bases and J gave up 10 bases, with 8 bases separating them. In DNA form, the CDR3 reads TGTGCCAGCAGTGAACTCCGTCGAGCTTTCTTT. Protein product: CASSELRRAFF.

J is TRBJ2-7 and V is TRBV6-5; 9 bases align to TRBD2. The CDR3 contains 15 residues. The V gene end was trimmed by 6 bases and the J gene end by 2 bases; junction bases not matched to a gene: 8. The germline V gene encodes CDR1 MNHEY and CDR2 SVGAGI. The CDR3 DNA reads TGTGCCAGCAGCGTGACTAGCGGTTCCACCTACGAGCAGTACTTC. Translated: CASSVTSGSTYEQYF.

The gene calls are TRBV15 and TRBJ1-2; the D gene is possibly TRBD1 (6 bases). The CDR3 is 16 amino acids. CDR1 is LNHNV and CDR2 is YYDKDF in the germline V gene (reference sequence). Trimming shortened V by 0 bases and J by 8 bases, and 19 bases separated the two germline ends. CDR3 nucleotides: TGTGCCACCAGCAGAGATGGTAACAGGGTCGTCGGGGGCTACACCTTC. Protein: CATSRDGNRVVGGYTF.

A few counts support this clone. CDR3 sequence reads: CASSVTGISYEQYF. DNA for the CDR3: TGCGCCAGCAGTGTGACAGGGATCTCCTACGAGCAGTACTTC. The rearrangement joins TRBV10-2 to TRBJ2-7; 7 bases fit TRBD1. V was clipped by 4 bases and J by 0 bases; unmatched bases: 3. The V gene's germline CDR1 is WSHSY and CDR2 SAAADI. The CDR3 totals 14 residues.

The chain carries TRBV2 and TRBJ1-1; 9 bases agree with TRBD1. The germline CDR1 and CDR2 sequences are SNHLY and FYNNEI. With 3 bases clipped from V and 6 bases from J, the junction kept 11 bases outside the gene matches. CDR3 length equals 16 residues. CDR3 DNA: TGTGCCAGCAGTGATATAGGACAGGGGCTTTACGCTGAAGCTTTCTTT. It yields the protein CASSDIGQGLYAEAFF.

The chain couples TRBV30 to TRBJ1-5; no clear D gene. Looked up from germline, CDR1 is GTSNPN and CDR2 is SVGIG (reference sequence). V gave up 2 bases and J gave up 0 bases, with 11 bases separating them. The CDR3 totals 15 residues. This chain's CDR3 is CAWSTRAYSNQPQHF. CDR3 DNA sequence: TGTGCCTGGAGTACGCGGGCTTATAGCAATCAGCCCCAGCATTTT.

The chain carries TRBV4-1 and TRBJ2-3, with 7 bases aligning to TRBD1. Trimming removed 3 bases from V and 4 bases from J; junction bases left unmatched: 13. Looked up from germline, CDR1 is MGHRA and CDR2 is YSYEKL. There are 17 residues in the CDR3. The CDR3 loop reads CASSHDTGTAYPDTQYF. The CDR3 DNA is TGCGCCAGCAGCCATGATACCGGGACAGCCTATCCAGATACGCAGTATTTT.

The chain employs TRBV20-1 and TRBJ1-1; TRBD1 is a possible D gene (6 bases). This CDR3 comprises 11 residues. Per the germline V gene, CDR1 is DFQATT and CDR2 is SNEGSKA (reference sequence). V was shortened by 0 bases and J by 11 bases, with 10 bases between the two germline ends. CDR3 sequence (DNA): TGCAGTGCTAGAGAAAAGGGGGAGGCTTTCTTT. Residues: CSAREKGEAFF.